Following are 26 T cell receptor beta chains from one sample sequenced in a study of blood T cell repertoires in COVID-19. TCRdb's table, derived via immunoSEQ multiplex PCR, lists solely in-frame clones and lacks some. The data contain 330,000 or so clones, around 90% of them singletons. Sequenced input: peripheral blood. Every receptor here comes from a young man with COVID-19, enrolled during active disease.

CDR3 DNA: TGTGCCATTGGGACAGGCTCCCCCTACGAGCAGTACTTC. Protein sequence: CAIGTGSPYEQYF. The chain employs TRBV2 and TRBJ2-7, with 8 nucleotides matching TRBD1. V lost 10 bases to trimming and J lost 2 bases; unmatched junction nucleotides: 7. Looked up from germline, CDR1 is SNHLY and CDR2 is FYNNEI. The CDR3 is 13 residues long.

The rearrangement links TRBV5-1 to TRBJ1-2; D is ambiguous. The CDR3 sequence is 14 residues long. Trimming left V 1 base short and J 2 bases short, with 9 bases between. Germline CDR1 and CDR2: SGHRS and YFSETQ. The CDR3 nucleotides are TGCGCCAGCAGCTTGTTAACAGCAAACTATGGCTACACCTTC. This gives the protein CASSLLTANYGYTF.

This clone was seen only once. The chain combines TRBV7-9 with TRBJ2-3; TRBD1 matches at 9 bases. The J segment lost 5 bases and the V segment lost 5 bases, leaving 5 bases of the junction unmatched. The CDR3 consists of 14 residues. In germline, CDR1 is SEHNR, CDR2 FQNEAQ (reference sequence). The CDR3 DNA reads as TGTGCCAGCAGCCAGGGACAGGGAATAGATACGCAGTATTTT. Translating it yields CASSQGQGIDTQYF.

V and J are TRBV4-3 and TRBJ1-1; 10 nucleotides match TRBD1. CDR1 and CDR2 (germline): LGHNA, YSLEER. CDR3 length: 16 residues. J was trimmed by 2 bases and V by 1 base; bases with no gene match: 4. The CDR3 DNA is TGCGCCAGCAGCCAAGGGGGACAGGGGTTCAACACTGAAGCTTTCTTT. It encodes CASSQGGQGFNTEAFF.

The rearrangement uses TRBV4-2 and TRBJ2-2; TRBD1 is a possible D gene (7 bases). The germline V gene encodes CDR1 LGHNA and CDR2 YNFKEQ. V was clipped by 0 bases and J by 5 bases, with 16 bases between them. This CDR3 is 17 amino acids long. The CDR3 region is CASSQEYSGGRTGELFF. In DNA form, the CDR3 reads TGTGCCAGCAGCCAAGAATATTCAGGGGGGCGGACCGGGGAGCTGTTTTTT.

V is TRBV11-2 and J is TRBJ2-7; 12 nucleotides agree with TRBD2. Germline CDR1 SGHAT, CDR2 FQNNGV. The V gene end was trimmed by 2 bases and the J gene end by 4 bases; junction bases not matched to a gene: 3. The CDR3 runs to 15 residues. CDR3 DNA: TGTGCCAGCAGCTTAAGGACTAGCGGGAATTACGAGCAGTACTTC. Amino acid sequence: CASSLRTSGNYEQYF.

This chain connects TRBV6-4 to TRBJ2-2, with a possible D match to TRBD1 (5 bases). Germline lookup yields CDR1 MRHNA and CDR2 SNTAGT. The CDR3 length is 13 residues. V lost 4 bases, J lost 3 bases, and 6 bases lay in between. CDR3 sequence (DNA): TGTGCCAGCAGTGGCAGGGACACCGGGGAGCTGTTTTTT. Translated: CASSGRDTGELFF.

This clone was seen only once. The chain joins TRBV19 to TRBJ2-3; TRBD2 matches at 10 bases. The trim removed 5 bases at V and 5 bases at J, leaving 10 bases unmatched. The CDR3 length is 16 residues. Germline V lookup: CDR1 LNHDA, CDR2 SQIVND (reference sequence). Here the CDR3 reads CASSPRLSGRIDTQYF. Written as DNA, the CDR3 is TGTGCCAGTAGTCCACGACTTAGCGGGAGGATAGATACGCAGTATTTT.

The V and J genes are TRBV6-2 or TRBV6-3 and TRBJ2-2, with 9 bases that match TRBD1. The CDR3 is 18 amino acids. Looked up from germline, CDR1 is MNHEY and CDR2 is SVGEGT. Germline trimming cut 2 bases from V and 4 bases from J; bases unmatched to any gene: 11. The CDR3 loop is CASSYLLGTGPFTGELFF. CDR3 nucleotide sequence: TGTGCCAGCAGTTACCTACTGGGGACAGGGCCTTTCACCGGGGAGCTGTTTTTT.

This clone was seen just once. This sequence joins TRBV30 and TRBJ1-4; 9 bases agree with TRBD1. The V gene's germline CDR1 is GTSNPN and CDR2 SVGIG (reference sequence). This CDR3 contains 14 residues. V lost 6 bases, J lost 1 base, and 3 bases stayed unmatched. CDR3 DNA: TGTGCCTGCGGGACAGGGAAAACTAATGAAAAACTGTTTTTT. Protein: CACGTGKTNEKLFF.

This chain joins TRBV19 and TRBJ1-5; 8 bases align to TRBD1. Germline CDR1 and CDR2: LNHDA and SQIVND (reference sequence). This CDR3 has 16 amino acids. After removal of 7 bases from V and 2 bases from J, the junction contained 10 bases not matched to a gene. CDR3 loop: CASIQDRALGNQPQHF. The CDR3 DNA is TGTGCCAGTATCCAGGACAGGGCGTTGGGCAATCAGCCCCAGCATTTT.

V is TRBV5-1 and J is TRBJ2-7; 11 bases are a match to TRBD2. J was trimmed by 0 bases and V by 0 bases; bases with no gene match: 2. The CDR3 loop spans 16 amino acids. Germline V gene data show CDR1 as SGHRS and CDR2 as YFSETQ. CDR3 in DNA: TGCGCCAGCAGCTTGGCTGGGACTAGCGGCTCCTACGAGCAGTACTTC. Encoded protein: CASSLAGTSGSYEQYF.

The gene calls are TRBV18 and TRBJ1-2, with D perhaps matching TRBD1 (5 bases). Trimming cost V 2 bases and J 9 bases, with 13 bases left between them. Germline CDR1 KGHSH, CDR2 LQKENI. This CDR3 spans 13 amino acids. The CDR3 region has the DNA TGTGCCAGCTCACCAATGGGGGAGGACCGCTACACCTTC. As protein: CASSPMGEDRYTF.

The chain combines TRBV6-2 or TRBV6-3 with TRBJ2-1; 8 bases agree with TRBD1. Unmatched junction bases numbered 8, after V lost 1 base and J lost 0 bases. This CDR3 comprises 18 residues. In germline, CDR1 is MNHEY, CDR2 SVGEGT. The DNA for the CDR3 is TGTGCCAGCAGTTACTATGGGCGGACAGGGCTCTCCTACAATGAGCAGTTCTTC. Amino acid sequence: CASSYYGRTGLSYNEQFF.

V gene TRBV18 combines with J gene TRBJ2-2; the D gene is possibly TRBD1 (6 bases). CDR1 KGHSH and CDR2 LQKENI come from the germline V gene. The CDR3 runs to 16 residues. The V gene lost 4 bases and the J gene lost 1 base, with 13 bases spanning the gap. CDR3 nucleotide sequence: TGTGCCAGCTCACTTCAAGGGGGAGAGAACACCGGGGAGCTGTTTTTT. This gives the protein CASSLQGGENTGELFF.

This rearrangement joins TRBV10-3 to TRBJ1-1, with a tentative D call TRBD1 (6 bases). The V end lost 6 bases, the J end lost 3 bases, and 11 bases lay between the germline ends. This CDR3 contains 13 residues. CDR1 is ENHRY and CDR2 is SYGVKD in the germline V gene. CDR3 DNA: TGTGCCATCAGAGGACAGACAGACACTGAAGCTTTCTTT. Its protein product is CAIRGQTDTEAFF.

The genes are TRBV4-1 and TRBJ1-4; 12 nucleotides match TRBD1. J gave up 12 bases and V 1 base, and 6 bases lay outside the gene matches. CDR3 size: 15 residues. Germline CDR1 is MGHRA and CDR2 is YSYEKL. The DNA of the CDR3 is TGCGCCAGCAGCCAAGTGCGGGACAGGGGGCTGGAACTGTTTTTT. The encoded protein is CASSQVRDRGLELFF.

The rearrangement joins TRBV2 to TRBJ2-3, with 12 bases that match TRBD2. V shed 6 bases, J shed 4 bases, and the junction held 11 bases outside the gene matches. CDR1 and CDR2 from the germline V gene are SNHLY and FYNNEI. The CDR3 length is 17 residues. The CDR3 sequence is CASSRLAGAGGADTQYF. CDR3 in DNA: TGTGCCAGCAGCCGACTAGCGGGAGCTGGAGGGGCAGATACGCAGTATTTT.

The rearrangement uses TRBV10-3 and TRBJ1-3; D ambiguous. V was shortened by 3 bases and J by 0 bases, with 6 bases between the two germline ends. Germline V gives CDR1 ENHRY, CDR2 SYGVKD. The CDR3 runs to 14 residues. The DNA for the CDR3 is TGTGCCATCAGTGACAGTTCCTCTGGAAACACCATATATTTT. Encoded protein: CAISDSSSGNTIYF.

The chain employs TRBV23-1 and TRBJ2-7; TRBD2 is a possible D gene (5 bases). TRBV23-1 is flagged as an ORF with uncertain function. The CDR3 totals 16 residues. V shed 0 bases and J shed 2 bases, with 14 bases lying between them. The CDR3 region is CASSQSFGEVPYEQYF. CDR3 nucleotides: TGCGCCAGCAGTCAATCGTTCGGGGAAGTCCCCTACGAGCAGTACTTC.

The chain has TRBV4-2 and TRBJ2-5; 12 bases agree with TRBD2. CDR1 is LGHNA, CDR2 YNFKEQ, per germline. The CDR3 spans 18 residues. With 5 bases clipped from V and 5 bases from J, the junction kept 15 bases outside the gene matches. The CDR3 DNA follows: TGTGCCAGCAGCTCCGGGTATCCTAGCGGGGGGGGCCGGGAGACCCAGTACTTC. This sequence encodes CASSSGYPSGGGRETQYF.

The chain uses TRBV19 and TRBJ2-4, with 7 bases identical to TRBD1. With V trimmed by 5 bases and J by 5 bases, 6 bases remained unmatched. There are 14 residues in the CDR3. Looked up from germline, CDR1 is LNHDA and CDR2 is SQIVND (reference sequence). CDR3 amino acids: CASSQQGRQNIQYF. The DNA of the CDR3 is TGTGCCAGTAGTCAACAGGGGCGGCAAAACATTCAGTACTTC.

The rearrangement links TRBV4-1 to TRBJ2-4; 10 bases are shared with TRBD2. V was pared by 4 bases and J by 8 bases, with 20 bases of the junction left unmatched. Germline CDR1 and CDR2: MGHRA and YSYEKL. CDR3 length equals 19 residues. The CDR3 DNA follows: TGCGCCAGCAGCCCCAGTCGGGGTAGCGGGAGGTGGGGGGAGGACATTCAGTACTTC. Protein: CASSPSRGSGRWGEDIQYF.

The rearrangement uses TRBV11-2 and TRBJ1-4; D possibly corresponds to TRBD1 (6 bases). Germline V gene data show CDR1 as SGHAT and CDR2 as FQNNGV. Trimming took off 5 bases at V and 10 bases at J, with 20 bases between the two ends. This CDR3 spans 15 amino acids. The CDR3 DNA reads TGTGCCAGCAGCCCTGGGGCCAGGGGATGGGTAAAACTGTTTTTT. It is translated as CASSPGARGWVKLFF.

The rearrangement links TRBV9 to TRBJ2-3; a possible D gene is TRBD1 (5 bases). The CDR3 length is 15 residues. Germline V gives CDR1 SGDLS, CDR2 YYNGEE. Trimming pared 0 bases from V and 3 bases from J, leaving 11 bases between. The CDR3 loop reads CASSVAGTGTDTQYF. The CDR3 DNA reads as TGTGCCAGCAGCGTAGCCGGAACAGGAACAGATACGCAGTATTTT.

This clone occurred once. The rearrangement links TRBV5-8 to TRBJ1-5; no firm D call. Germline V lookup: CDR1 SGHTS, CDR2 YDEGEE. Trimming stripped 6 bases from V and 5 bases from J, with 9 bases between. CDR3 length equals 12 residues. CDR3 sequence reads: CASTNRYQPQHF. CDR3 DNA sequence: TGTGCCAGCACAAACAGATATCAGCCCCAGCATTTT. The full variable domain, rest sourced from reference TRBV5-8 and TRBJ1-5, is EAGVTQSPTHLIKTRGQQATLRCSPISGHTSVYWYQQALGLGLQFLLWYDEGEERNRGNFPPRFSGRQFPNYSSELNVNALELEDSALYLCASTNRYQPQHFGDGTRLSIL.